This T cell receptor (beta chain) was recovered during a study of T-cell reconstitution after alpha-beta-depleted transplantation in children. The CDR3 extends over 15 amino acids. The V gene's germline CDR1 is SEHNR and CDR2 FQNEAQ (reference sequence). V was clipped by 5 bases and J by 2 bases; unmatched bases: 8. This clonotype was recorded a few times. Unique molecular identifiers were used to barcode this TCRbeta library. TCRdb independently ran MiXCR on the PCR reads; one entry per CDR3 protein. The data hold 300,000 to 400,000 distinct CDR3 sequences, with roughly 15% observed a single time. The clonotype originates from a male patient aged 2-10 years who had a stem cell transplant for acute lymphoblastic leukemia, so the T cells may come from the graft donor. The chain has TRBV7-9 and TRBJ2-5; 7 bases align to TRBD1. The sequencing used PBMCs, mostly from graft donor cells, collected 360 days after TCRalphabeta/CD19-depleted stem cell transplant. DNA for the CDR3: TGTGCCAGCAGCCCCACAGGGGTGGGACAAGAGACCCAGTACTTC. Residues: CASSPTGVGQETQYF.